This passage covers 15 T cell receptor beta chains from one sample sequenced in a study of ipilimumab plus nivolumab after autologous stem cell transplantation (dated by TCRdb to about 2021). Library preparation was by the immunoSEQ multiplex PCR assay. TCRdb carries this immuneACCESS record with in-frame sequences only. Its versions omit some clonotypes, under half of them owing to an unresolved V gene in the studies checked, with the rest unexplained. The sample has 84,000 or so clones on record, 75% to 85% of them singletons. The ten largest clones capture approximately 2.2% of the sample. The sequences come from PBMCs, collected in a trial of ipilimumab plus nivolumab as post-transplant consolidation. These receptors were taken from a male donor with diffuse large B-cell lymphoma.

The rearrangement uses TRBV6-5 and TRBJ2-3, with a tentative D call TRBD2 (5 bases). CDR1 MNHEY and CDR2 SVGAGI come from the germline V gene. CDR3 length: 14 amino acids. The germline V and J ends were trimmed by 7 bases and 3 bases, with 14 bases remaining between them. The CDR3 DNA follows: TGTGCCAGCAAAATATGGGGAGAGACAGATACGCAGTATTTT. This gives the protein CASKIWGETDTQYF.

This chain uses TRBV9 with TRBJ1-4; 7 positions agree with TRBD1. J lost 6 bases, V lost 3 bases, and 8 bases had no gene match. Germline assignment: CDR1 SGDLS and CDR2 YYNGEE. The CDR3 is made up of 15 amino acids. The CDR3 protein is CASSAGDRDDEKLFF. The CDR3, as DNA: TGTGCCAGCAGCGCCGGAGACAGGGACGATGAAAAACTGTTTTTT. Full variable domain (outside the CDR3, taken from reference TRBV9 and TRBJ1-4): DSGVTQTPKHLITATGQRVTLRCSPRSGDLSVYWYQQSLDQGLQFLIQYYNGEERAKGNILERFSAQQFPDLHSELNLSSLELGDSALYFCASSAGDRDDEKLFFGSGTQLSVL.

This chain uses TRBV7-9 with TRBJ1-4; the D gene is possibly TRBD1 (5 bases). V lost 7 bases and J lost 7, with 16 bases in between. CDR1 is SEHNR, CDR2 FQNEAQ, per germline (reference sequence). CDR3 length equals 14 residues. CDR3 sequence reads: CASIPAAGPEKLFF. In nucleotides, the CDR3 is TGTGCCAGCATCCCGGCGGCAGGGCCTGAAAAACTGTTTTTT.

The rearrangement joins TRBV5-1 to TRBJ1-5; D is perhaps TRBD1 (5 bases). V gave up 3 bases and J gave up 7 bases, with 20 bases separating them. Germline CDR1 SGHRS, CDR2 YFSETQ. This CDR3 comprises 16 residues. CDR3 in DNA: TGCGCCAGCAGCTCCGCTCCCAGCGGGGGGAGCCAGCCCCAGCATTTT. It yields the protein CASSSAPSGGSQPQHF.

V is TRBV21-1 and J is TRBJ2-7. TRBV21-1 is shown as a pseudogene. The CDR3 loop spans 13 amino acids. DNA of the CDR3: TGTGCCAGCTCTTTGGACGGCCCCTACGAGCAGTACTTC. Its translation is CASSLDGPYEQYF.

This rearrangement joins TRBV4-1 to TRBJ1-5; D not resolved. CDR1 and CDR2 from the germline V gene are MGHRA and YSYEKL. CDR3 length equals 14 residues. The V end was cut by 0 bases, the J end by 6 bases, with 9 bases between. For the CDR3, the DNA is TGCGCCAGCAGCCAAGAACAAAGGCCTCAGCCCCAGCATTTT. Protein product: CASSQEQRPQPQHF.

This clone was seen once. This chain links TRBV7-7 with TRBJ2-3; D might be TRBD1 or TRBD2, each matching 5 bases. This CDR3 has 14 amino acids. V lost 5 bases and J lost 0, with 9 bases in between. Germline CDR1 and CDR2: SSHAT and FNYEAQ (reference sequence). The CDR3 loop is CASSPGPSTDTQYF. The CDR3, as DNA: TGTGCCAGCAGCCCGGGACCAAGCACAGATACGCAGTATTTT. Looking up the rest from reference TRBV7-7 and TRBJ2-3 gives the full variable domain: GAGVSQSPRYKVTKRGQDVTLRCDPISSHATLYWYQQALGQGPEFLTYFNYEAQPDKSGLPSDRFSAERPEGSISTLTIQRTEQRDSAMYRCASSPGPSTDTQYFGPGTRLTVL.

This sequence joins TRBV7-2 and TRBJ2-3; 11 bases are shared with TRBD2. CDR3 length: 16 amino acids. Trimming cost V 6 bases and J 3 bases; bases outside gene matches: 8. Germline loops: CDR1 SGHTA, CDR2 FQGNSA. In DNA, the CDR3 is TGTGCCAGCAGGATTAGCGGGGGGGTATTGACAGATACGCAGTATTTT. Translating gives CASRISGGVLTDTQYF.

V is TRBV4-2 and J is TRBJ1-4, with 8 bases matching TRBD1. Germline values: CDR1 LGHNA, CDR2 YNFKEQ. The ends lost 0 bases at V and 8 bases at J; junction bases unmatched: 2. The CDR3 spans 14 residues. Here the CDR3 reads CASSQDRTGEKLFF. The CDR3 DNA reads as TGTGCCAGCAGCCAAGATCGGACAGGGGAAAAACTGTTTTTT.

In DNA, the CDR3 is TGTGCCAGCAGCTTAGCGGGACAGGACACCGGGGAGCTGTTTTTT. It translates to CASSLAGQDTGELFF. The chain couples TRBV7-6 to TRBJ2-2; 8 positions match TRBD1. The V and J ends lost 0 bases and 3 bases, in that order; junction bases with no gene match: 0. This CDR3 is built from 15 residues. Germline CDR1 SGHVS, CDR2 FNYEAQ. The entire variable domain, with the rest obtained from reference TRBV7-6 and TRBJ2-2, is as follows: GAGVSQSPRYKVTKRGQDVALRCDPISGHVSLYWYRQALGQGPEFLTYFNYEAQQDKSGLPNDRFSAERPEGSISTLTIQRTEQRDSAMYRCASSLAGQDTGELFFGEGSRLTVL.

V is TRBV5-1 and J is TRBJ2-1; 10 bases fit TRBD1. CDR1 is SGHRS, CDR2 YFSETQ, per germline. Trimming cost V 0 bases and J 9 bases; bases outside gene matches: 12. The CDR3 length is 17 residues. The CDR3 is CASSLASTAGTGAEQFF. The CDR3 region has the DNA TGCGCCAGCAGCTTGGCCTCGACCGCCGGGACAGGGGCTGAGCAGTTCTTC. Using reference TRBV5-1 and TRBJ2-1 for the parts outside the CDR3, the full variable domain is KAGVTQTPRYLIKTRGQQVTLSCSPISGHRSVSWYQQTPGQGLQFLFEYFSETQRNKGNFPGRFSGRQFSNSRSEMNVSTLELGDSALYLCASSLASTAGTGAEQFFGPGTRLTVL.

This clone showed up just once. CDR3 coding DNA: TGTGCCAGCAGCATTACTAGCGGCTCAAGAGATACGCAGTATTTT. Encoded protein: CASSITSGSRDTQYF. V and J are TRBV6-1 and TRBJ2-3, with 8 nucleotides matching TRBD2. The CDR3 contains 15 residues. Unmatched junction bases numbered 10, after V lost 6 bases and J lost 5 bases. CDR1 is MNHNS and CDR2 is SASEGT in the germline V gene.

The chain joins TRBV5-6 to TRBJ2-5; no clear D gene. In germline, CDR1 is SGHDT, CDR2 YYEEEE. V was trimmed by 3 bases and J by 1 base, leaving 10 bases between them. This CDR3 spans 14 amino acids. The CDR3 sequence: CASSSRTIQETQYF. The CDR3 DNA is TGTGCCAGCAGCTCGAGGACCATCCAAGAGACCCAGTACTTC.

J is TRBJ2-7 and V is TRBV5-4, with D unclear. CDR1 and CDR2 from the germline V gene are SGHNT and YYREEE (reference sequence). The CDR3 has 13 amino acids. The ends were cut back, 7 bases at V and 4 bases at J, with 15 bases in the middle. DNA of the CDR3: TGTGCCAGCCGGAGCCATACAGCATACGAGCAGTACTTC. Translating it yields CASRSHTAYEQYF. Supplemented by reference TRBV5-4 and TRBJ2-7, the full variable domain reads ETGVTQSPTHLIKTRGQQVTLRCSSQSGHNTVSWYQQALGQGPQFIFQYYREEENGRGNFPPRFSGLQFPNYSSELNVNALELDDSALYLCASRSHTAYEQYFGPGTRLTVT.

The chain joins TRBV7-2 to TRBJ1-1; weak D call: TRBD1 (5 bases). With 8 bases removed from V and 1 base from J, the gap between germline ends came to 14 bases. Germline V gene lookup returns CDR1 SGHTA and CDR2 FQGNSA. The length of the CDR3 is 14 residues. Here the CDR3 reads CASLPGGRNTEAFF. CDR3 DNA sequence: TGTGCCAGCCTGCCGGGGGGGAGGAACACTGAAGCTTTCTTT.